This is a list of T cell receptor beta chains from one sample in a study of blood T cell repertoires in COVID-19. The table came from immunoSEQ multiplex PCR; TCRdb's copy has only in-frame clones and leaves some out. Counted here are around 240,000 clones, about 90% occurring once; the ten biggest clones make up roughly 1.2%. The sample consisted of PBMCs or T cells enriched from blood (not recorded which). These TCRs come from a human donor in a cohort exposed to, infected with or recovered from COVID-19 (not recorded which). The donor label of this sample is uncertain. Each CDR3 is given with its conserved first and last residue. A D gene is named only where the DNA matches it firmly. A clone size is listed for some rows: how often the clone was seen (once, few, many), or a class if it is expanded.

>TRBV7-2|TRBJ1-4|-|once
TGTGCCAGCAGCTTAGGGATCAATTGGGGCAATGAAAAACTGTTTTTT
CASSLGINWGNEKLFF
>TRBV15|TRBJ2-7|-|once
TGTGCCACCAGCAACAGGTTACCCTACGAGCAGTACTTC
CATSNRLPYEQYF
>TRBV15|TRBJ2-3|TRBD2|-
TGTGCCACCAGCAGAGATGGGCTAGCGGGGGCAGATACGCAGTATTTT
CATSRDGLAGADTQYF
>TRBV7-3|TRBJ1-1|TRBD1|-
TGTGCCAGCAGCGGAACCGGGACAGGGGCCACTGAAGCTTTCTTT
CASSGTGTGATEAFF
>TRBV14|TRBJ2-1|TRBD1|-
TGTGCCAGCAGCATAAGGGGGGCAGGGGGCTTTGGCTCCTACAATGAGCAGTTCTTC
CASSIRGAGGFGSYNEQFF
>TRBV7-2|TRBJ2-6|-|-
TGTGCCAGCAGCTACTTTCCCAGGGGATCGGCCAACGTCCTGACTTTC
CASSYFPRGSANVLTF
>TRBV6-1|TRBJ2-7|TRBD2|few
TGTGCCAGCAGTGCGGTTGTTCCAGCGGGGGGGACCTCCTACGAGCAGTACTTC
CASSAVVPAGGTSYEQYF
>TRBV30|TRBJ1-2|-|-
TGTGCCTGGAGCATACTTAACAGGTTCGGCTACACCTTC
CAWSILNRFGYTF
>TRBV24-1|TRBJ2-6|-|-
TGTGCCACCAGTGACGGGGGAACCTCTGGGGCCAACGTCCTGACTTTC
CATSDGGTSGANVLTF
>TRBV4-1|TRBJ2-5|TRBD1|-
TGCGCCAGCAGCCAACAGGGGGCTATTCGTCAAGAGACCCAGTACTTC
CASSQQGAIRQETQYF
>TRBV27|TRBJ1-1|-|-
TGTGCCAGCAGGACTTCCGAACACGACACTGAAGCTTTCTTT
CASRTSEHDTEAFF
>TRBV6-5|TRBJ1-5|-|-
TGTGCCAGCCGCGATGTACAGGGCCTAAATCAGCCCCAGCATTTT
CASRDVQGLNQPQHF
>TRBV7-2|TRBJ2-1|TRBD2|few
TGTGCCAGCAGCTTAGAAGGACTAGGTTTCGATGAGCAGTTCTTC
CASSLEGLGFDEQFF
>TRBV5-1|TRBJ2-5|-|-
TGCGCCAGCAGCTTGTCGAGGATGGAGACCCAGTACTTC
CASSLSRMETQYF
>TRBV2|TRBJ1-2|-|-
TGTGCCAGCAGAACAGGATTCTTCTATGGCTACACCTTC
CASRTGFFYGYTF
>TRBV3-1/TRBV3-2|TRBJ2-7|-|-
TGTGCCAGCAGCCACCACGCGCGGGGGCGTTTCGAGGTCTACGAGCAGTACTTC
CASSHHARGRFEVYEQYF
>TRBV11-2|TRBJ1-1|-|-
TGTGCCAGCAGCCCCGAGCTTGAAGCTTTCTTT
CASSPELEAFF
>TRBV19|TRBJ1-6|TRBD1|-
TGTGCCAGTAGTGTCGAACAGGGGATTCGCGCCTATAATTCACCCCTCCACTTT
CASSVEQGIRAYNSPLHF
>TRBV10-3|TRBJ2-7|TRBD2|-
TGTGCCATCAGTGAGCGAACAGGACTAGCGGGGGGGCGGCACGAGCAGTACTTC
CAISERTGLAGGRHEQYF
>TRBV7-9|TRBJ2-3|TRBD2|-
TGTGCCAGCAGCTACGCTCGACTAGCGACAGATACGCAGTATTTT
CASSYARLATDTQYF
>TRBV7-8|TRBJ1-2|-|once
TGTGCCAGCAGCTTATATGGCGGCAGCGTCTCACATGGCTACACCTTC
CASSLYGGSVSHGYTF
>TRBV9|TRBJ2-3|-|-
TGTGCCAGCAGCGCGGACTCGCGGGCAGATACGCAGTATTTT
CASSADSRADTQYF